This passage covers 10 T cell receptor beta chains from one sample sequenced in a study of OX40 agonist ivuxolimab in advanced cancers. Repertoires were generated with immunoSEQ multiplex PCR, while TCRdb's copy carries only in-frame clones and drops some. The profile shows about 50,000 clones, less than 90% of them singletons. The sample consisted of CD4+ or CD8+ T cells sorted from blood, taken in a trial of the OX40 agonist ivuxolimab. The receptors originated from an adult with an advanced solid tumor such as melanoma, head and neck, liver or kidney cancer.

This clone was counted between two and nine times. The V call is TRBV11-2, the J call TRBJ2-7, with D perhaps matching TRBD1 or TRBD2 (8 bases each). The CDR3 spans 15 residues. Germline V gene lookup returns CDR1 SGHAT and CDR2 FQNNGV. V gave up 5 bases and J gave up 5 bases, with 19 bases separating them. CDR3: CASSDYRGTRDEQYF. DNA for the CDR3: TGTGCCAGCAGCGACTACAGGGGGACTAGGGACGAGCAGTACTTC. Based on the CDR3 plus reference TRBV11-2 and TRBJ2-7, the full variable domain is EAGVAQSPRYKIIEKRQSVAFWCNPISGHATLYWYQQILGQGPKLLIQFQNNGVVDDSQLPKDRFSAERLKGVDSTLKIQPAKLEDSAVYLCASSDYRGTRDEQYFGPGTRLTVT.

In its sample, this clone was seen a few times. V gene TRBV12-5 combines with J gene TRBJ2-7; 8 positions match TRBD1. J lost 4 bases, V lost 5 bases, and 13 bases had no gene match. This CDR3 region has 16 residues. Germline V CDR1 and CDR2: LGHNT, FRNRAP. The CDR3 is CASGLPGVQGAYEQYF. CDR3 coding DNA: TGTGCTAGTGGTCTCCCCGGGGTTCAGGGGGCATACGAGCAGTACTTC.

The chain links TRBV4-2 to TRBJ2-7, with 11 bases that match TRBD2. Germline V gene data show CDR1 as LGHNA and CDR2 as YNFKEQ. This CDR3 region has 21 residues. V was pared by 1 base and J by 0 bases, with 17 bases of the junction left unmatched. CDR3 in amino acids: CASSQAAGETSGAFSSYEQYF. CDR3 nucleotide sequence: TGTGCCAGCAGCCAAGCCGCGGGGGAGACTAGCGGGGCATTTAGCTCCTACGAGCAGTACTTC.

V gene TRBV4-2 combines with J gene TRBJ2-2, with 15 nucleotides matching TRBD2. V was pared by 4 bases and J by 6 bases, with 3 bases of the junction left unmatched. The CDR3 has 16 amino acids. Germline V gene sequence: CDR1 LGHNA, CDR2 YNFKEQ. The chain's CDR3 is CASSRTSGGGSGELFF. As DNA, the CDR3 is TGTGCCAGCAGCCGGACTAGCGGGGGGGGATCCGGGGAGCTGTTTTTT.

The J gene is TRBJ2-5, the V gene TRBV7-2; TRBD2 agrees at 15 bases. Trimming at V came to 0 bases and at J to 4 bases, leaving 12 bases not matched to a gene. Germline CDR1 SGHTA, CDR2 FQGNSA. There are 20 residues in the CDR3. CDR3 loop: CASSLAPGFGTSGGLETQYF. The CDR3 bases are TGTGCCAGCAGCTTAGCGCCTGGATTCGGGACTAGCGGGGGGCTAGAGACCCAGTACTTC.

This rearrangement joins TRBV25-1 to TRBJ2-3; 9 bases fit TRBD2. V was clipped by 2 bases and J by 2 bases; unmatched bases: 5. The germline gives CDR1 MGHDK, CDR2 SYGVNS. CDR3 length equals 16 residues. The CDR3 loop is CASSEMGGGATDTQYF. CDR3 DNA: TGTGCCAGCAGTGAAATGGGCGGGGGGGCCACAGATACGCAGTATTTT.

This clone showed up just a few times. The rearrangement joins TRBV2 to TRBJ2-3; D gene uncertain. Germline V lookup: CDR1 SNHLY, CDR2 FYNNEI. Trimming took off 4 bases at V and 6 bases at J, with 5 bases between the two ends. CDR3 length equals 11 residues. CDR3 amino acids: CASSVRDTQYF. In DNA, the CDR3 is TGTGCCAGCAGTGTGAGGGATACGCAGTATTTT.

The chain carries TRBV7-2 and TRBJ2-2, with 8 bases fitting TRBD2. CDR1 is SGHTA, CDR2 FQGNSA, per germline. The CDR3 is 15 residues long. V lost 7 bases, J lost 0 bases, and 4 bases stayed unmatched. The CDR3 sequence: CASKRGGANTGELFF. DNA of the CDR3: TGTGCCAGCAAACGGGGGGGAGCGAACACCGGGGAGCTGTTTTTT.

The V gene is TRBV28, the J gene TRBJ2-5; tentatively, D is TRBD2 (6 bases). The V end was cut by 6 bases, the J end by 9 bases, with 20 bases between. The CDR3 runs 14 residues. CDR1 is MDHEN and CDR2 is SYDVKM in the germline V gene. The CDR3 region has the DNA TGTGCCAGCAGGGACTACCGGGAGCAAGAATCCCAGTACTTC. As protein: CASRDYREQESQYF.

J is TRBJ1-2 and V is TRBV19; 7 bases fit TRBD1. J gave up 7 bases and V 3 bases, and 8 bases lay outside the gene matches. The length of the CDR3 is 14 residues. The germline V gene encodes CDR1 LNHDA and CDR2 SQIVND (reference sequence). The CDR3 bases are TGTGCCAGTAGTATGGGGACAGTCGCAGGTGGCTACACCTTC. This encodes CASSMGTVAGGYTF. Full variable domain (remainder filled in from reference TRBV19 and TRBJ1-2): DGGITQSPKYLFRKEGQNVTLSCEQNLNHDAMYWYRQDPGQGLRLIYYSQIVNDFQKGDIAEGYSVSREKKESFPLTVTSAQKNPTAFYLCASSMGTVAGGYTFGSGTRLTVV.